Shown below are 27 T cell receptor beta chains from a single sample sequenced in a study of T-cell memory formation after mild COVID-19. One entry per CDR3 protein results from TCRdb running MiXCR on the 5' RACE reads. The sample lists roughly 450,000 distinct CDR3 sequences; roughly 18% were seen once. Sequenced material: PBMCs or a T cell subset sorted from them (not recorded which). All receptors come from a man between 18 and 35 years old who had mild COVID-19 (a few samples of this study predate the infection). Cell type and time point are not known.

J is TRBJ1-5 and V is TRBV4-1, with unresolved D. The germline V gene has CDR1 MGHRA and CDR2 YSYEKL. CDR3 length equals 15 residues. V shed 8 bases and J shed 3 bases, with 17 bases lying between them. The CDR3 here is CASRRRPADNQPQHF. The CDR3 nucleotides read TGCGCCAGCCGTAGGCGCCCAGCGGACAATCAGCCCCAGCATTTT.

The chain uses TRBV11-2 and TRBJ2-3; D is unresolved. From germline, CDR1 is SGHAT and CDR2 FQNNGV. Trimming took 5 bases from V and 0 from J, leaving 12 bases between them. The CDR3 is made up of 15 amino acids. The CDR3 region has the DNA TGTGCCAGCAGCCATCCGGGTCTGAGCACAGATACGCAGTATTTT. This encodes CASSHPGLSTDTQYF.

V gene TRBV5-6 combines with J gene TRBJ1-2; D is perhaps TRBD1 (5 bases). Germline CDR1 is SGHDT and CDR2 is YYEEEE. CDR3 size: 13 residues. V lost 4 bases and J lost 9, with 16 bases in between. The CDR3 DNA reads TGTGCCAGCAGCCCGGAGGGGTCTGGTAGCTACACCTTC. It encodes CASSPEGSGSYTF.

This clonotype has only a few counts. This chain uses TRBV5-1 with TRBJ2-5; D is possibly TRBD2 (6 bases). The CDR3 covers 14 residues. The ends were cut back, 4 bases at V and 5 bases at J, with 15 bases in the middle. Germline-derived CDR1 and CDR2 are SGHRS and YFSETQ. The CDR3 DNA reads as TGCGCCAGCAGCATCGGGCCGGGGGTGGAGACCCAGTACTTC. Translated: CASSIGPGVETQYF.

This clonotype was observed a handful of times. The genes are TRBV3-1 and TRBJ1-1; possible D gene TRBD1, 6 bases. Trimming stripped 0 bases from V and 11 bases from J, with 19 bases between. CDR3 size: 15 residues. Germline lookup yields CDR1 LGHDT and CDR2 YNNKEL (reference sequence). The CDR3 region has the DNA TGTGCCAGCAGCCAAGATGAGTCCACAGGGCCGGGTGCTTTCTTT. It encodes CASSQDESTGPGAFF.

This chain links TRBV5-1 with TRBJ1-1; tentative D call: TRBD1 (5 bases). Trimming removed 0 bases from V and 8 bases from J, with 14 bases in between. The CDR3 contains 14 residues. Germline V gene lookup returns CDR1 SGHRS and CDR2 YFSETQ. In DNA form, the CDR3 reads TGCGCCAGCAGCTTGGAGGTAGGGGAGAGAGAAGCTTTCTTT. It specifies CASSLEVGEREAFF.

The rearrangement uses TRBV30 and TRBJ2-7, with D possibly TRBD1 on 6 matching bases. The CDR3 totals 16 residues. Germline assignment: CDR1 GTSNPN and CDR2 SVGIG (reference sequence). V was shortened by 1 base and J by 4 bases, with 20 bases between the two germline ends. CDR3 sequence: CAWSAIDRPPFYEQYF. CDR3 in DNA: TGTGCCTGGAGTGCCATCGACAGGCCACCCTTTTACGAGCAGTACTTC. The complete variable domain, with remaining parts taken from reference TRBV30 and TRBJ2-7, reads SQTIHQWPATLVQPVGSPLSLECTVEGTSNPNLYWYRQAAGRGLQLLFYSVGIGQISSEVPQNLSASRPQDRQFILSSKKLLLSDSGFYLCAWSAIDRPPFYEQYFGPGTRLTVT.

The chain couples TRBV12-3 or TRBV12-4 to TRBJ2-7; D possibly matches TRBD1 or TRBD2 (6 bases each). Trimming removed 3 bases at V and 5 bases at J, with 11 bases between. The CDR3 is 13 amino acids. This CDR3 is CASSLWGANEQYF. In nucleotides, the CDR3 is TGTGCCAGCAGTTTGTGGGGGGCCAACGAGCAGTACTTC.

This clonotype was counted a few times. The chain is built from TRBV7-3 and TRBJ2-3, with TRBD2 as a possible D gene (5 bases). Trimming stripped 3 bases from V and 4 bases from J, with 11 bases between. The CDR3 consists of 14 residues. CDR1 SGHTA and CDR2 FQGTGA come from the germline V gene. The CDR3 DNA reads TGTGCCAGCAGCTTTACTAGTAGGGCAGATACGCAGTATTTT. This translates into CASSFTSRADTQYF.

This clonotype has more than one count but fewer than ten. V is TRBV27 and J is TRBJ1-6; 7 bases fit TRBD1. V was pared by 7 bases and J by 8 bases, with 8 bases of the junction left unmatched. This CDR3 contains 14 residues. Germline values: CDR1 MNHEY, CDR2 SMNVEV (reference sequence). CDR3 DNA: TGTGCCAGCACCCTCAGGGGGGGGTATTCACCCCTCCACTTT. Amino acids: CASTLRGGYSPLHF.

The chain recombines TRBV9 with TRBJ1-2, with D possibly TRBD1 on 6 matching bases. The CDR3 runs 16 residues. Trimming pared 0 bases from V and 2 bases from J, leaving 14 bases between. From germline, CDR1 is SGDLS and CDR2 YYNGEE. The CDR3 protein is CASSVGGGGRNYGYTF. CDR3 sequence (DNA): TGTGCCAGCAGCGTAGGAGGAGGGGGGAGAAACTATGGCTACACCTTC.

The chain recombines TRBV20-1 with TRBJ2-7, with D hard to call. V was trimmed by 5 bases and J by 2 bases, leaving 16 bases between them. CDR1 is DFQATT, CDR2 SNEGSKA, per germline (reference sequence). The CDR3 sequence is 14 residues long. The CDR3 DNA reads as TGCAGTGCTGTTGATGCGGCGAGGACCTACGAGCAGTACTTC. Protein: CSAVDAARTYEQYF.

The rearrangement uses TRBV25-1 and TRBJ2-1; 9 bases agree with TRBD2. Germline V gene sequence: CDR1 MGHDK, CDR2 SYGVNS. Germline trimming cut 4 bases from V and 3 bases from J; bases unmatched to any gene: 7. The CDR3 consists of 16 residues. The CDR3 DNA reads TGTGCCAGCAGTGCACCGGGACTAGCCGGCTACAATGAGCAGTTCTTC. Its protein product is CASSAPGLAGYNEQFF.

This chain links TRBV3-1 with TRBJ2-1, with 14 bases aligning to TRBD2. Germline V gene sequence: CDR1 LGHDT, CDR2 YNNKEL (reference sequence). This CDR3 comprises 17 residues. The V segment lost 5 bases and the J segment 5 bases; nucleotides outside the gene matches: 8. This CDR3 reads CASSTRLAGGSDNEQFF. CDR3 nucleotides: TGTGCCAGCAGCACCCGACTAGCGGGGGGGTCGGACAATGAGCAGTTCTTC.

The rearrangement links TRBV2 to TRBJ2-3; D gene uncertain. Germline V gene data show CDR1 as SNHLY and CDR2 as FYNNEI. The CDR3 loop spans 16 amino acids. Trimming pared 2 bases from V and 0 bases from J, leaving 12 bases between. CDR3 amino acids: CASSEMVGGSTDTQYF. The CDR3 DNA sequence: TGTGCCAGCAGTGAAATGGTAGGCGGCAGCACAGATACGCAGTATTTT.

CDR3 residues: CASSGSAGSNYGYTF. CDR3 DNA sequence: TGCGCCAGCAGTGGGTCGGCGGGGTCTAACTATGGCTACACCTTC. The J gene is TRBJ1-2, the V gene TRBV4-3; no clear D. Between the trimmed V and J ends, which lost 6 bases and 0 bases, there was a span of 14 bases. Looked up from germline, CDR1 is LGHNA and CDR2 is YSLEER. This CDR3 region has 15 residues.

The J gene is TRBJ1-5, the V gene TRBV9, with unresolved D. Germline V gives CDR1 SGDLS, CDR2 YYNGEE. V was shortened by 0 bases and J by 3 bases, with 10 bases between the two germline ends. This CDR3 is 15 amino acids long. The chain's CDR3 is CASSVDPGYNQPQHF. CDR3 DNA sequence: TGTGCCAGCAGCGTAGACCCGGGGTACAATCAGCCCCAGCATTTT.

The V and J genes are TRBV5-1 and TRBJ2-3, with 7 bases identical to TRBD2. This CDR3 contains 15 residues. Germline CDR1 reads SGHRS; CDR2 reads YFSETQ. Germline trimming cut 4 bases from V and 5 bases from J; bases unmatched to any gene: 10. DNA for the CDR3: TGCGCCAGCAGCCCCGGACTAGTGAGTCAAGATACGCAGTATTTT. Residues: CASSPGLVSQDTQYF.

The genes are TRBV5-1 and TRBJ1-4, with a possible D match to TRBD1 (6 bases). The CDR3 runs to 17 residues. The ends were cut back, 2 bases at V and 0 bases at J, with 14 bases in the middle. The germline CDR1 and CDR2 sequences are SGHRS and YFSETQ. As DNA, the CDR3 is TGCGCCAGCAGCTTTTCGGGACACTATGCAACTAATGAAAAACTGTTTTTT. It yields the protein CASSFSGHYATNEKLFF.

This rearrangement joins TRBV6-2 or TRBV6-3 to TRBJ2-3, with D tentatively TRBD2 (6 bases). Trimming left V 8 bases short and J 2 bases short, with 17 bases between. Germline V CDR1 and CDR2: MNHEY, SVGEGT. The CDR3 totals 15 residues. This chain's CDR3 is CASSLGLRNTDTQYF. Written as DNA, the CDR3 is TGTGCCAGCTCATTGGGACTCCGAAACACAGATACGCAGTATTTT.

This chain uses TRBV28 with TRBJ2-3, with 8 bases identical to TRBD1. V was clipped by 6 bases and J by 1 base; unmatched bases: 9. Germline-derived CDR1 and CDR2 are MDHEN and SYDVKM. The CDR3 loop spans 16 amino acids. The CDR3 region is CASSTRQGLGTDTQYF. CDR3 nucleotides: TGTGCCAGCAGCACGCGACAGGGGCTGGGCACAGATACGCAGTATTTT.

As DNA, the CDR3 is TGTGCCAGCAGTGTGTTTAACTATGGCTACACCTTC. This codes for CASSVFNYGYTF. The V gene is TRBV6-2 or TRBV6-3, the J gene TRBJ1-2; D call uncertain. The CDR3 contains 12 residues. Germline V gene lookup returns CDR1 MNHEY and CDR2 SVGEGT. V lost 5 bases, J lost 1 base, and 5 bases lay in between.

The chain uses TRBV29-1 and TRBJ1-1; unclear D gene. CDR3 length equals 13 residues. Germline V lookup: CDR1 SQVTM, CDR2 ANQGSEA. Trimming removed 0 bases at V and 1 base at J, with 6 bases between. CDR3 coding DNA: TGCAGCGTTGAAGATAACCCGAACACTGAAGCTTTCTTT. Its protein is CSVEDNPNTEAFF.

V gene TRBV3-1 combines with J gene TRBJ2-1; D possibly corresponds to TRBD1 (6 bases). In germline, CDR1 is LGHDT, CDR2 YNNKEL (reference sequence). This CDR3 is 15 amino acids long. The V end lost 0 bases, the J end lost 5 bases, and 11 bases lay between the germline ends. The CDR3 DNA reads TGTGCCAGCAGCCAAGATAGCACAGGGAACAATGAGCAGTTCTTC. Translated: CASSQDSTGNNEQFF.

This clonotype was counted between two and nine times. The rearrangement joins TRBV20-1 to TRBJ1-2; D is ambiguous. This CDR3 contains 12 residues. V was shortened by 2 bases and J by 3 bases, with 7 bases between the two germline ends. Germline V gene sequence: CDR1 DFQATT, CDR2 SNEGSKA (reference sequence). CDR3 DNA sequence: TGCAGTGCTAGAATGGACTACTATGGCTACACCTTC. Its protein product is CSARMDYYGYTF.

The chain employs TRBV7-9 and TRBJ2-2; 7 nucleotides line up with TRBD2. Germline lookup yields CDR1 SEHNR and CDR2 FQNEAQ (reference sequence). The V gene end was trimmed by 4 bases and the J gene end by 4 bases; junction bases not matched to a gene: 3. The CDR3 has 14 residues. Here the CDR3 DNA reads TGTGCCAGCAGCTCCGAGCGGGGCACCGGGGAGCTGTTTTTT. As protein: CASSSERGTGELFF.

The rearrangement joins TRBV4-3 to TRBJ1-5, with D unresolved. Trimming cost V 0 bases and J 6 bases, with 6 bases left between them. Germline V gene lookup returns CDR1 LGHNA and CDR2 YSLEER. This CDR3 has 13 residues. As DNA, the CDR3 is TGCGCCAGCAGCCAAGACGGGCTTCAGCCCCAGCATTTT. Protein sequence: CASSQDGLQPQHF.